This T cell receptor (beta chain) was sequenced for a study of shared clonotypes between healthy human individuals. Germline V CDR1 and CDR2: MGHDK, SYGVNS. The CDR3 runs 14 residues. V gave up 7 bases and J gave up 7 bases; unmatched junction bases: 5. Some clones are missing from TCRdb's copy, which holds only in-frame ones; the method was immunoSEQ multiplex PCR. The sample gives a few hundred thousand clones, approximately 97% of which show up once; roughly 0.055% is in the top ten. The receptor's source is a woman aged 30 to 39 in good health. This chain links TRBV25-1 with TRBJ1-4; TRBD1 aligns across 11 bases. The sequenced sample consisted of naive CD4+ T cells sorted from blood. Subset meaning: CD45RA+ positively selected. CDR3 nucleotide sequence: TGTGCCAGCACCTCGGGGACAGGGGGTGAAAAACTGTTTTTT. Amino acid sequence: CASTSGTGGEKLFF.